This TCR beta chain was identified during a study of low-dose radiotherapy and immunotherapy resistance in tumors. With TRAV- and TRBV-specific primers, first-strand cDNA was made, covering the alpha and beta chains. A roughly 20-cycle PCR with a constant-region primer and V-primer adapter amplified TCRs. TCRdb re-analysed the reads in MiXCR, keeping a single row per CDR3 protein. The data hold some 94,000 distinct CDR3 sequences, with around a fifth observed a single time. This clonotype was counted at least ten times. CDR1 is SGHTA, CDR2 FQGNSA, per germline. V dropped 1 base and J dropped 0 bases, with 7 bases sitting between them. There are 15 residues in the CDR3. Time point in this sample: after trial treatment. As for treatment: LDRT plus nivolumab, ipilimumab, low-dose cyclophosphamide and aspirin (RACIN trial).

The specimen comprised PBMCs, sampled after low-dose radiotherapy plus immunotherapy. This sequence was found in a female donor with ovarian cancer. The gene calls are TRBV7-2 and TRBJ1-5; a possible D gene is TRBD1 (6 bases). CDR3 residues: CASSLGQASNQPQHF. In nucleotides, the CDR3 is TGTGCCAGCAGCTTAGGACAGGCTAGCAATCAGCCCCAGCATTTT.